The 24 T cell receptor beta chains below were found in one sample sequenced in a study of T cells after yellow fever vaccination. TCRdb reanalysed the 5' RACE reads using MiXCR and keeps one entry per CDR3 protein. In the table there are 250,000 to 350,000 distinct CDR3 sequences, roughly 4.3% of which are singletons. Specimen: PBMCs, collected 15 days after the yellow fever booster vaccination. Receptor source: a man aged 18 to 30 who received the YFV17D yellow fever vaccine.

This clonotype has at least ten counts. The V gene is TRBV6-5, the J gene TRBJ2-7; tentative D call: TRBD1 (6 bases). The V and J ends lost 5 bases and 2 bases respectively, with 13 bases between them. Germline V gene sequence: CDR1 MNHEY, CDR2 SVGAGI. The CDR3 runs to 14 residues. Here the CDR3 reads CASSPLTGPYEQYV. CDR3 sequence (DNA): TGTGCCAGCAGTCCGTTGACAGGTCCCTACGAGCAGTACGTC.

The J gene is TRBJ1-6, the V gene TRBV4-3; D is unclear. Germline CDR1 is LGHNA and CDR2 is YSLEER. This CDR3 region has 13 residues. V was pared by 0 bases and J by 7 bases, with 4 bases between. Here the CDR3 DNA reads TGCGCCAGCAGCCAAGAAACGAATTCACCCCTCCACTTT. Encoded protein: CASSQETNSPLHF.

J is TRBJ1-5 and V is TRBV2; no definite D call. The CDR3 runs 15 residues. V was trimmed by 3 bases and J by 3 bases, leaving 12 bases between them. CDR1 and CDR2 from the germline V gene are SNHLY and FYNNEI. CDR3 in DNA: TGTGCCAGCAGTGATGTTGGCATTTACAATCAGCCCCAGCATTTT. Protein: CASSDVGIYNQPQHF.

This clonotype was seen at least ten times. The chain employs TRBV27 and TRBJ2-1; 8 bases match TRBD1. This CDR3 has 13 amino acids. Looked up from germline, CDR1 is MNHEY and CDR2 is SMNVEV (reference sequence). V gave up 8 bases and J gave up 8 bases; unmatched junction bases: 8. The CDR3: CASGSGGRDEQFF. The CDR3 nucleotides are TGTGCCAGCGGATCAGGGGGCAGGGATGAGCAGTTCTTC.

This clonotype was detected many times. J is TRBJ2-7 and V is TRBV24-1; 7 nucleotides agree with TRBD1. Germline CDR1 is KGHDR and CDR2 is SFDVKD. The CDR3 consists of 14 residues. Germline trimming cut 5 bases from V and 7 bases from J; bases unmatched to any gene: 10. The CDR3, as DNA: TGTGCCACCAGTGGGGAGACAGGGAGAGGAGAGCAGTACGTC. This codes for CATSGETGRGEQYV.

The table lists this clonotype with a few counts. The V call is TRBV7-2, the J call TRBJ2-6; D is undetermined. The CDR3 has 16 amino acids. Per germline, CDR1 SGHTA and CDR2 FQGNSA. Deletions cut 1 base from V and 0 bases from J, with 7 bases between. CDR3 amino acids: CASSLVSASGANVLTF. As DNA, the CDR3 is TGTGCCAGCAGCTTAGTCAGTGCCTCTGGGGCCAACGTCCTGACTTTC.

This clonotype has a handful of counts. V and J are TRBV12-3 or TRBV12-4 and TRBJ1-1; no definite D call. Trimming stripped 3 bases from V and 0 bases from J, with 14 bases between. The CDR3 runs to 16 residues. The CDR3 nucleotides are TGTGCCAGCAGTTTTGAGCCGGAGGGCATGAACACTGAAGCTTTCTTT. Protein sequence: CASSFEPEGMNTEAFF.

This clonotype was detected a few times. The chain uses TRBV6-1 and TRBJ1-5; no reliable D call. Per germline, CDR1 MNHNS and CDR2 SASEGT. Trimming cost V 7 bases and J 3 bases, with 16 bases left between them. The CDR3 covers 15 residues. The CDR3 region has the DNA TGTGCCAGCACATCAGCACCCAACCTCAATCAGCCCCAGCATTTT. Its protein is CASTSAPNLNQPQHF.

The chain combines TRBV7-8 with TRBJ2-5; D is undetermined. This CDR3 has 13 residues. V lost 5 bases and J 5 bases, leaving 12 bases between the germline ends. Looked up from germline, CDR1 is SGHVS and CDR2 is FQNEAQ. DNA for the CDR3: TGTGCCAGCAGCGCCGCCTATGTTGAGACCCAGTACTTC. Translation gives CASSAAYVETQYF.

The V gene is TRBV11-1, the J gene TRBJ2-1; TRBD2 agrees at 13 bases. Germline values: CDR1 SGHAT, CDR2 FQDESV (reference sequence). The CDR3 is 16 residues long. V shed 1 base, J shed 3 bases, and the junction held 0 bases outside the gene matches. CDR3 sequence reads: CASSLGTSGGYNEQFF. The CDR3, as DNA: TGTGCCAGCAGCTTAGGGACTAGCGGGGGCTACAATGAGCAGTTCTTC.

The chain carries TRBV7-2 and TRBJ1-2; D gene ambiguous. Germline V gene sequence: CDR1 SGHTA, CDR2 FQGNSA. CDR3 size: 13 residues. Trimming pared 5 bases from V and 2 bases from J, leaving 9 bases between. The CDR3 spells CASSQVGNYGYTF. The CDR3 bases are TGTGCCAGCAGCCAGGTGGGAAACTATGGCTACACCTTC.

This clonotype has ten or more counts. CDR3 amino acids: CASSLEPTNTEAFF. As DNA, the CDR3 is TGCGCCAGCAGCTTGGAACCGACGAACACTGAAGCTTTCTTT. This rearrangement joins TRBV5-1 to TRBJ1-1; no definite D call. The CDR3 consists of 14 residues. Per the germline V gene, CDR1 is SGHRS and CDR2 is YFSETQ. The V end was cut by 0 bases, the J end by 1 base, with 7 bases between. The full variable domain, its missing parts supplied by reference TRBV5-1 and TRBJ1-1, is KAGVTQTPRYLIKTRGQQVTLSCSPISGHRSVSWYQQTPGQGLQFLFEYFSETQRNKGNFPGRFSGRQFSNSRSEMNVSTLELGDSALYLCASSLEPTNTEAFFGQGTRLTVV.

Here the CDR3 reads CASSLARDRGQNEQYF. The CDR3 DNA is TGTGCCAGCAGTTTAGCAAGAGACAGGGGGCAAAACGAGCAGTACTTC. This chain links TRBV27 with TRBJ2-7; 10 bases agree with TRBD1. V gave up 2 bases and J gave up 5 bases; unmatched junction bases: 9. CDR1 and CDR2 (germline): MNHEY, SMNVEV (reference sequence). The CDR3 is made up of 16 amino acids.

This clonotype has more than one count but fewer than ten. V and J are TRBV12-3 or TRBV12-4 and TRBJ2-5; D tentatively reads TRBD1 or TRBD2 (5 bases each). Between the trimmed V and J ends, which lost 6 bases and 0 bases, there was a span of 20 bases. The CDR3 length is 17 residues. CDR3: CASSPGQRNDYQETQYF. CDR3 DNA sequence: TGTGCCAGCAGCCCGGGGCAGCGGAATGATTACCAAGAGACCCAGTACTTC.

This clonotype was detected a few times. The chain carries TRBV6-5 and TRBJ1-3; D is unresolved. V was pared by 6 bases and J by 1 base, with 10 bases between. The CDR3 covers 14 residues. CDR1 MNHEY and CDR2 SVGAGI come from the germline V gene. The CDR3 sequence: CASSGEQSGNTIYF. DNA of the CDR3: TGTGCCAGCAGCGGGGAACAGTCTGGAAACACCATATATTTT.

This clonotype was recorded at least ten times. At one boundary the junction diverges from the germline segment, which might be a read error. This rearrangement joins TRBV7-2 to TRBJ1-2; maybe TRBD1 (5 bases). CDR1 is SGHTA, CDR2 FQGNSA, per germline. The CDR3 is made up of 14 amino acids. CDR3 protein: CASSVATATYGYTF. In DNA form, the CDR3 reads TGTGCCAGCAGCGTAGCGACAGCAACCTATGGCTACACCTTC.

This clonotype was counted only a few times. This rearrangement joins TRBV19 to TRBJ1-5; possible D gene TRBD1, 5 bases. The CDR3 length is 15 residues. V dropped 3 bases and J dropped 7 bases, with 16 bases sitting between them. Per the germline V gene, CDR1 is LNHDA and CDR2 is SQIVND (reference sequence). This CDR3 is CASSMSDSWRQPQHF. For the CDR3, the DNA is TGTGCCAGTAGTATGTCCGACAGTTGGAGACAGCCCCAGCATTTT.

To note about this clonotype: Germline and junction disagree at one end, which may indicate a read error. The chain uses TRBV5-1 and TRBJ1-1; the D gene is possibly TRBD1 (6 bases). Germline V gene sequence: CDR1 SGHRS, CDR2 YFSETQ. This CDR3 has 17 amino acids. DNA for the CDR3: TGCGCCAGCGGCTTTGACAGGCCACCAGGCAGGGGCACTGAAGCTTTCTTT. The encoded protein is CASGFDRPPGRGTEAFF.

This clonotype was seen ten or more times. This rearrangement joins TRBV5-1 to TRBJ2-3; 10 bases fit TRBD2. Losses at the gene ends were 4 bases for V and 0 bases for J; bases not matched to a gene: 5. CDR1 is SGHRS and CDR2 is YFSETQ in the germline V gene. This CDR3 comprises 16 residues. CDR3 nucleotides: TGCGCCAGCAGCACAGGACTAGCGGCTAGCACAGATACGCAGTATTTT. Encoded protein: CASSTGLAASTDTQYF. Using reference TRBV5-1 and TRBJ2-3 for the parts outside the CDR3, the full variable domain is KAGVTQTPRYLIKTRGQQVTLSCSPISGHRSVSWYQQTPGQGLQFLFEYFSETQRNKGNFPGRFSGRQFSNSRSEMNVSTLELGDSALYLCASSTGLAASTDTQYFGPGTRLTVL.

The table lists this clonotype with many counts. J is TRBJ2-7 and V is TRBV20-1, with D perhaps matching TRBD1 (5 bases). The germline V gene has CDR1 DFQATT and CDR2 SNEGSKA (reference sequence). The germline V and J ends were trimmed by 2 bases and 4 bases, with 12 bases remaining between them. The CDR3 runs to 13 residues. The CDR3 DNA is TGCAGTGCTAGAAAAGACCAGGGTTACGAGCAGTACGTC. Translation gives CSARKDQGYEQYV.

The sample holds many counts of this clonotype. The chain links TRBV7-9 to TRBJ2-1, with no clear D. Deletions cut 5 bases from V and 8 bases from J, with 16 bases between. CDR1 and CDR2 from the germline V gene are SEHNR and FQNEAQ (reference sequence). The CDR3 totals 14 residues. For the CDR3, the DNA is TGTGCCAGCAGCCCCAGACAAGGTCGCGATGAGCAGTTCTTC. Translating it yields CASSPRQGRDEQFF.

This chain links TRBV20-1 with TRBJ1-6; no clear D. The ends were cut back, 3 bases at V and 7 bases at J, with 16 bases in the middle. The germline gives CDR1 DFQATT, CDR2 SNEGSKA (reference sequence). CDR3 length equals 15 residues. CDR3 region: CSARSREGSNSPLHF. The DNA of the CDR3 is TGCAGTGCTAGGTCCCGAGAGGGAAGCAATTCACCCCTCCACTTT.

This clonotype appeared many times. This chain connects TRBV4-2 to TRBJ1-5; tentative D call: TRBD1 (5 bases). The germline V gene encodes CDR1 LGHNA and CDR2 YNFKEQ. The CDR3 spans 13 residues. The V end was cut by 2 bases, the J end by 4 bases, with 6 bases between. For the CDR3, the DNA is TGTGCCAGCAGCCAACAGGGAAATCAGCCCCAGCATTTT. As protein: CASSQQGNQPQHF.

The rearrangement links TRBV7-9 to TRBJ1-4, with 12 bases lining up with TRBD1. The germline V gene encodes CDR1 SEHNR and CDR2 FQNEAQ (reference sequence). This CDR3 contains 15 residues. The J segment lost 6 bases and the V segment lost 5 bases, leaving 4 bases of the junction unmatched. CDR3 DNA sequence: TGTGCCAGCAGCCGCTGGGACAGGGGGCATGAAAAACTGTTTTTT. Translated, it gives CASSRWDRGHEKLFF.